This T cell receptor beta chain came from a study of T cell responses to AZD1222 COVID-19 vaccine. Whole-study results and caveats: Spike-specific TCRs gained breadth and depth after people received two AZD1222 doses. The donor cohort was predominantly white British with a female majority, and clonal diversity may have been underestimated. With dominance at 160-218 and 743-854, vaccine-associated CD4 TCRs spanned spike. No repertoire was sampled before or during the peak T cell response, only after it.

A remark on this clone: Its target is unknown.

Germline CDR1 and CDR2: LNHDA and SQIVND (reference sequence). The CDR3 length is 14 residues. With 3 bases removed from V and 5 bases from J, the gap between germline ends came to 13 bases. Sequencing used immunoSEQ multiplex PCR; TCRdb keeps in-frame clones, though not all of them. The sample lists some 140,000 clones, 88% occurring once. Sample: peripheral blood, taken on day 0 of AZD1222 vaccination. The sequence derives from an adult in good health. The rearrangement links TRBV19 to TRBJ1-2; maybe TRBD1 (5 bases). As DNA, the CDR3 is TGTGCCAGTAGTATCGCCTTGGGGCAGTATGGCTACACCTTC. Translating gives CASSIALGQYGYTF.